A selection of T cell receptor beta chains follows, all from one sample in a study of CD8 T cells in Susac syndrome. TCRdb processed the immunoSEQ multiplex PCR reads anew with MiXCR; each CDR3 protein has one entry. The sample contains approximately 150,000 distinct CDR3 sequences, around 95% of which appear only once. The sequenced material came from CD4+ T cells from PBMCs. These receptors all come from a human donor in good health. The CDR3 runs from the conserved cysteine through the conserved F or W. A D gene is named only where the DNA matches it firmly. The size entry is marked missing in some rows and otherwise reads once, few, many or a size class.

cdr3_length | v_call | d_call | clone_size | cdr3_aa
15 | TRBV30 | TRBD2 | - | CAWIVGLAGIGKQYF
14 | TRBV5-6 | - | - | CASSLYRTPPEQYF
16 | TRBV18 | - | - | CASSPNTPTLGNTIYF
15 | TRBV12-3/TRBV12-4 | - | - | CASSPWTGTYTEAFF
17 | TRBV11-3 | TRBD1 | - | CASSLPQRQGLTGELFF
13 | TRBV7-3 | - | - | CASSLKGPYEQFF
15 | TRBV5-4 | TRBD2 | - | CASSPGLAGTYEQYF
13 | TRBV20-1 | - | - | CSAGPAVPGEQYF
14 | TRBV5-1 | - | - | CASSLTVPSYEQYF
18 | TRBV12-5 | TRBD2 | - | CASGLGTGGLAAYNEQFF
15 | TRBV11-2 | - | - | CASSLGTISTDTQYF
16 | TRBV2 | - | - | CASSEQGPATNEKLFF
13 | TRBV29-1 | - | - | CSVVDPASSEQFF
13 | TRBV2 | - | - | CASSERRNSEAFF
14 | TRBV3-1 | - | once | CASSQRAPGNTIYF
14 | TRBV7-9 | - | - | CASSLRGAGTEAFF
14 | TRBV5-1 | - | - | CASSATPDPYGYTF
16 | TRBV20-1 | TRBD2 | - | CSARDLLAGGEETQYF
13 | TRBV20-1 | TRBD1 | - | CSARDSPNYGYTF
14 | TRBV7-2 | - | - | CASSIQTGNTEAFF
13 | TRBV29-1 | - | - | CSVEVQEGLGYTF
14 | TRBV6-1 | TRBD2 | - | CASTGSREGYEQYF
13 | TRBV19 | - | - | CASTSRSLREQYF
16 | TRBV29-1 | - | - | CSVPRGWRIDTDTQYF
13 | TRBV7-9 | - | - | CASSRGPQTEAFF
9 | TRBV3-1 | - | - | CASSHPWFF
15 | TRBV7-7 | TRBD1 | once | CASSLGGTGRETQYF
15 | TRBV29-1 | TRBD2 | once | CSVPRRGGPYNEQFF
11 | TRBV19 | - | - | CASTAGETQYF
13 | TRBV29-1 | - | - | CSVPNTVQETQYF
16 | TRBV2 | TRBD1 | - | CASTRQGAGTNEKLFF
14 | TRBV7-2 | - | - | CASSLEGWNYEQYF
16 | TRBV27 | TRBD1 | - | CASSLHGTGSFYEQYF
12 | TRBV7-2 | - | - | CASSLVGVEQFF
13 | TRBV20-1 | - | - | CSARTDLNYGYTF
14 | TRBV19 | - | - | CASIRWGDTGELFF
15 | TRBV11-2 | - | - | CASSSSVSHYNEQFF
15 | TRBV10-3 | TRBD1 | - | CAISGATGVFHEQYF
12 | TRBV6-2/TRBV6-3 | TRBD1 | - | CASSPTGDGYTF
14 | TRBV9 | - | - | CASSVLGGTDTQYF
16 | TRBV5-1 | TRBD2 | - | CASSLEASGGGDTQYF
14 | TRBV4-2 | - | - | CASSQGSISYEQYF
15 | TRBV5-4 | - | - | CASSPIRGANYGYTF
15 | TRBV7-2 | - | - | CASRTRPGDDYGYTF
13 | TRBV5-4 | TRBD1 | - | CASSWTGDETQYF
14 | TRBV18 | - | - | CASSPPTGTYEQYF